This T cell receptor (beta chain) was captured in a study of beta chain features in type 1 diabetes (dated by TCRdb to 2017 to 2018). In terms of the full investigation: Mean age, gender distribution, total cell number and subset yield did not differ between patients and healthy donors. Regulatory and stem cell-like memory subsets were obtained from only 8 patients and roughly eight healthy donors, while naive and central memory subsets were obtained from all 28 donors. The study compared the TCRB repertoires of sorted circulating CD4+ T cell subsets in recently diagnosed type 1 diabetes patients with those in matched healthy donors. A total of 100 million to 110 million sorted cells were examined across all samples, and a strong correlation was observed between cell number per subset and RNA yield. Findings and caveats that apply to the study as a whole: Shorter templates might have been favored by PCR, but patient and control samples were amplified and corrected together, so both groups would have been affected equally by any skew. At VDJ recombination sites, patients with type 1 diabetes made fewer insertions and deleted more nucleotides, a pattern implying thymic rearrangement abnormalities. Because small numbers of individuals were included in the HLA sub-analyses, any influence of HLA type on TCRB rearrangement was left unresolved. Because cDNA was sequenced instead of genomic DNA, activated cells with high expression could be over-represented, although the groups did not differ in activation or CD3 levels. A moderate but significant shortening of TCRB CDR3 length was observed in type 1 diabetes patients in all four CD4+ subsets. The naive, central memory and regulatory TCRB repertoires appeared to resemble one another more closely among patients than among healthy donors.

Each donor gave one peripheral blood draw, averaging approximately 0.12 L, which was collected into heparinised tubes. Using a panel that included CD45RO, CCR7, CD25, CD127, CD95 and CD27, naive, central memory, regulatory and stem cell-like memory CD4+ T cells were sorted on a BD FACSAria II. Every sorted population had a purity above 98%. Right away, PBMCs were isolated by Lymphoprep density gradient centrifugation and were stained directly, with no culture step. So that batch effects would be minimized, each experiment stained and sorted samples in pairs, pairing one healthy donor with one patient. All of the isolated RNA was reverse transcribed with the High Capacity cDNA Reverse Transcription Kit, so expressed TCRB transcripts were sequenced. Naive, central memory and regulatory T cell samples underwent deep immunoSEQ sequencing, averaging around 3.6 million total reads per sample. Sorted cells were lysed in RLT buffer, and RNA was extracted using DNase-treated RNeasy Micro or Mini kits according to cell number. To prevent cross-contamination, every cell subset was processed on its own, while patient and healthy donor samples were processed together. Using the immunoSEQ multiplex PCR, TCRB sequences were amplified from cDNA into 87-bp fragments spanning the CDR3 region. Amplicons were sequenced on the Illumina HiSeq platform. Per the authors' processing: Synthetic template baselines were used to correct PCR bias computationally, reads within Hamming distance 2 were collapsed together, and singletons that could not be merged were discarded. Reads were aligned to IMGT to assign V, D and J genes, CDR3 length, and insertions or deletions at six rearrangement sites. Within each subset, clonotype counts were normalized to the number of sorted cells before true diversity and Gini coefficients were calculated with the tcR R package. The overlap coefficient, calculated on TCRB nucleotide sequences, was used to quantify repertoire sharing. As a proxy for the pre-selection repertoire, out-of-frame TCRB sequences from naive cells were analyzed. TCRdb re-hosts the immuneACCESS table, in-frame sequences only. Its copies lack some clones; in the studies checked, an unresolved V gene accounts for under half of them, and the cause for the rest is not known. D and trimming were read from the DNA, whereas the V and J calls and clone size are those reported in that table. The sample table holds 600,000 to 700,000 clones, of which around an eighth were seen once. The ten biggest clones cover about 0.11% of the sample.

With respect to this clone: Its antigen target is currently unknown. No quality values exist for individual bases; no much larger clone is one base distant.

This sequence was found in a young man with type 1 diabetes. The sequencing sample was made of naive CD4+ T cells from blood. Explained via the paper, the cell subset or site label denotes: true naive CD4+ T cells.

The CDR3 region: CASSLGGAGGNTIYF. The DNA reads TGTGCCAGCAGCCTCGGCGGGGCCGGTGGAAACACCATATATTTT. Recombination connected TRBV7-2 to TRBJ1-3; TRBD1 is a possible D gene, resting on 5 matching bases. The CDR3 spans 15 residues, from the cysteine through the phenylalanine. Only the CDR3 region is kept as DNA, spanning 45 bases read in frame from base 1. At the junction V is shortened by 5 bases and J by 3 bases, with 14 bases in between. Based on the germline V gene, the CDR1 and CDR2 sequences are SGHTA and FQGNSA.